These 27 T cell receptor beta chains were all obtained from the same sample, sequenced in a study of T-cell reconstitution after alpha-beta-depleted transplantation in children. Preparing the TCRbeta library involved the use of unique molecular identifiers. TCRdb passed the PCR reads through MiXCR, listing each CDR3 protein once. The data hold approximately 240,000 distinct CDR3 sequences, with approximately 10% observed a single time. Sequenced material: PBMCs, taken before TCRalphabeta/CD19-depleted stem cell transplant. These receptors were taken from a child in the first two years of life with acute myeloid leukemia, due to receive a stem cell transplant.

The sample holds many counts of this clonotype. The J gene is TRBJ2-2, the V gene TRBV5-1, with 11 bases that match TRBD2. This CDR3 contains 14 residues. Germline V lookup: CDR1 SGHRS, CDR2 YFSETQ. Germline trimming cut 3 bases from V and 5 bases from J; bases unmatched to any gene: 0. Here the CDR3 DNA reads TGCGCCAGCAGCTGGACTAGCGGGACCGGGGAGCTGTTTTTT. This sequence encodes CASSWTSGTGELFF.

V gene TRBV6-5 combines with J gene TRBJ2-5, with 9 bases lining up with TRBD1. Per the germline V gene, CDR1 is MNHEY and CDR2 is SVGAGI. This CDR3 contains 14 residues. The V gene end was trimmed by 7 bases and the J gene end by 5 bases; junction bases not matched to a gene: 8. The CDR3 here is CASKVTGGRETQYF. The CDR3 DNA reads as TGTGCCAGCAAGGTTACAGGGGGCAGGGAGACCCAGTACTTC.

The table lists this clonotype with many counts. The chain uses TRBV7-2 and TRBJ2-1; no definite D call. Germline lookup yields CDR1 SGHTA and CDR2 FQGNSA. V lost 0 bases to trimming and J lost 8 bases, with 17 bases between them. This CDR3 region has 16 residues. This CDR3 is CASSLAASGVSYEQFF. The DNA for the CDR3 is TGTGCCAGCAGCTTAGCAGCCAGTGGGGTTTCCTATGAGCAGTTCTTC.

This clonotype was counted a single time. The CDR3 sequence: CASSLRGIVVGTGELFF. Written as DNA, the CDR3 is TGCGCCAGCAGCCTTCGAGGAATCGTAGTTGGCACCGGGGAGCTGTTTTTT. The V call is TRBV4-1, the J call TRBJ2-2; D is unresolved. The V end was cut by 4 bases, the J end by 4 bases, with 19 bases between. Germline CDR1 reads MGHRA; CDR2 reads YSYEKL. The CDR3 spans 17 residues.

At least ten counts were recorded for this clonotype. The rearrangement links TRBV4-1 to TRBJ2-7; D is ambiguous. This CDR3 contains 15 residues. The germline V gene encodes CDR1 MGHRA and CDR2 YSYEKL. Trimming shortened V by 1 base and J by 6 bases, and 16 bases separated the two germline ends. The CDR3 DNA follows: TGCGCCAGCAGCCAAGGACACACCCGAGAGGTCGAGCAGTACTTC. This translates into CASSQGHTREVEQYF.

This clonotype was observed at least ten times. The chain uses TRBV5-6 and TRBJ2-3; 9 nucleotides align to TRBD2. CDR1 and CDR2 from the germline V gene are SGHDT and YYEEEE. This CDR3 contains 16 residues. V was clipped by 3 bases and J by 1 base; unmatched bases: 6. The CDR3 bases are TGTGCCAGCAGCTCCGGGGTAGCGGGAGGCACAGATACGCAGTATTTT. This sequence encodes CASSSGVAGGTDTQYF.

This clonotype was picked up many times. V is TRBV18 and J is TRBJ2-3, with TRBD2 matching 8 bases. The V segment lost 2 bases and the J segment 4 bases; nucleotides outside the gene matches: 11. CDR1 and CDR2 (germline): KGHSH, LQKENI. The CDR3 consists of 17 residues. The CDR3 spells CASSPTSQREYADTQYF. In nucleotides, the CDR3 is TGTGCCAGCTCACCAACGTCCCAGCGGGAGTACGCAGATACGCAGTATTTT.

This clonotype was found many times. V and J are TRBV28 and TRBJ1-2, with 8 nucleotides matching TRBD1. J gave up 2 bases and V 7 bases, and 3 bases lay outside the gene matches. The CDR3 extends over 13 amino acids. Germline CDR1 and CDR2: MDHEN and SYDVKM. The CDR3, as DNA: TGTGCCAGCAACTGGGACAGGAACTATGGCTACACCTTC. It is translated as CASNWDRNYGYTF.

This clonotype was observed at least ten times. The CDR3 loop reads CASSPPLGTGELFF. CDR3 in DNA: TGTGCCAGCTCACCCCCGCTAGGAACCGGGGAGCTGTTTTTT. This chain uses TRBV18 with TRBJ2-2; D remains ambiguous. Between the trimmed V and J ends, which lost 3 bases and 5 bases, there was a span of 10 bases. The CDR3 runs to 14 residues. Per germline, CDR1 KGHSH and CDR2 LQKENI.

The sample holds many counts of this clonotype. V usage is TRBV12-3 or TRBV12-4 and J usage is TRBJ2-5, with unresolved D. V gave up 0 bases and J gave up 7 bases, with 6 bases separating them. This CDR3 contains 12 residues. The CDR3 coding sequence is TGTGCCAGCAGTTTAGCGCTGGGGACCCAGTACTTC. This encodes CASSLALGTQYF.

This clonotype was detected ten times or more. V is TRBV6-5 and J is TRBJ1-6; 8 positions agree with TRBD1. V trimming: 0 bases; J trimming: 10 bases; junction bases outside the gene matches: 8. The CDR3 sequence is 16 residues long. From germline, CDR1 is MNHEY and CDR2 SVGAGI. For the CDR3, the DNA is TGTGCCAGCAGTTACTCGACGAGTGGACAGGGCTCACCCCTCCACTTT. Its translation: CASSYSTSGQGSPLHF.

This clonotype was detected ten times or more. Here the CDR3 reads CASSFGSGGAYTQYF. CDR3 sequence (DNA): TGTGCCAGCAGTTTTGGTTCAGGGGGCGCATATACGCAGTATTTT. The rearrangement links TRBV28 to TRBJ2-3, with 8 bases aligning to TRBD1. Germline V gene data show CDR1 as MDHEN and CDR2 as SYDVKM. The CDR3 is made up of 15 amino acids. J lost 7 bases, V lost 3 bases, and 9 bases had no gene match. Full variable domain (remainder filled in from reference TRBV28 and TRBJ2-3): DVKVTQSSRYLVKRTGEKVFLECVQDMDHENMFWYRQDPGLGLRLIYFSYDVKMKEKGDIPEGYSVSREKKERFSLILESASTNQTSMYLCASSFGSGGAYTQYFGPGTRLTVL.

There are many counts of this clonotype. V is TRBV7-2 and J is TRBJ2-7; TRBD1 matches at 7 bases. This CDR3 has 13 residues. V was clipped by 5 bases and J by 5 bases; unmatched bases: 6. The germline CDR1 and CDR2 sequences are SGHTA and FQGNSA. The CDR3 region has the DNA TGTGCCAGCAGCCCGGACAGGCTTAACGAGCAGTACTTC. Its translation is CASSPDRLNEQYF.

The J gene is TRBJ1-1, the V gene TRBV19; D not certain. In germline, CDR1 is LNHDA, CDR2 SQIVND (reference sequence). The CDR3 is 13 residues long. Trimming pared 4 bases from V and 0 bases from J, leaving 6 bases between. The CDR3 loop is CASSRRMNTEAFF. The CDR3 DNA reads TGTGCCAGTAGTAGGCGGATGAACACTGAAGCTTTCTTT.

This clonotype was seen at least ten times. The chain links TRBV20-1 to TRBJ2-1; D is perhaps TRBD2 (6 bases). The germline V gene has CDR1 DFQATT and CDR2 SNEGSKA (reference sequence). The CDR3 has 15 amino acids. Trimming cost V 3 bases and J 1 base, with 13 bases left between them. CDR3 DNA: TGCAGTGCTAGGAGTTGGGGGGAGTCCTACAATGAGCAGTTCTTC. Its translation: CSARSWGESYNEQFF.

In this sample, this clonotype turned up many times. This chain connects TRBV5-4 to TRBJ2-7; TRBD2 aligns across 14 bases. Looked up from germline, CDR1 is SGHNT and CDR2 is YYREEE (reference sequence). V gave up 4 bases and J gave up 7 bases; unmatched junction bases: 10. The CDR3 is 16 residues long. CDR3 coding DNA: TGTGCCAGCAGCCCCGGGACTAGCGGGAGCTTTGGGGAGCAGTACTTC. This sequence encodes CASSPGTSGSFGEQYF. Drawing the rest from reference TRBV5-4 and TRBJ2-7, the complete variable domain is ETGVTQSPTHLIKTRGQQVTLRCSSQSGHNTVSWYQQALGQGPQFIFQYYREEENGRGNFPPRFSGLQFPNYSSELNVNALELDDSALYLCASSPGTSGSFGEQYFGPGTRLTVT.

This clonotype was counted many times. The CDR3 loop is CSAGVYQETQYF. In DNA form, the CDR3 reads TGCAGTGCTGGAGTGTACCAAGAGACCCAGTACTTC. This chain uses TRBV20-1 with TRBJ2-5; no firm D call. CDR1 and CDR2 from the germline V gene are DFQATT and SNEGSKA (reference sequence). CDR3 size: 12 residues. The V end lost 5 bases, the J end lost 0 bases, and 7 bases lay between the germline ends.

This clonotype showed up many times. The CDR3 DNA reads as TGTGCCAGCAGCTTAGGTCGGCAGGGAGGGTCCGGGGAGCTGTTTTTT. The encoded protein is CASSLGRQGGSGELFF. The J gene is TRBJ2-2, the V gene TRBV7-2; 7 bases line up with TRBD2. The CDR3 runs 16 residues. The V segment lost 1 base and the J segment 6 bases; nucleotides outside the gene matches: 8. Germline CDR1 and CDR2: SGHTA and FQGNSA.

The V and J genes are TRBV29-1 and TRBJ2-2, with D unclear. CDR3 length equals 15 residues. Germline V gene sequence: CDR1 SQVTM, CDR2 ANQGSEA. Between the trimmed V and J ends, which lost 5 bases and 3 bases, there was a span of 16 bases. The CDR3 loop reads CSVLEFISHTGELFF. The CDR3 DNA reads TGCAGCGTTTTAGAATTTATATCGCACACCGGGGAGCTGTTTTTT.

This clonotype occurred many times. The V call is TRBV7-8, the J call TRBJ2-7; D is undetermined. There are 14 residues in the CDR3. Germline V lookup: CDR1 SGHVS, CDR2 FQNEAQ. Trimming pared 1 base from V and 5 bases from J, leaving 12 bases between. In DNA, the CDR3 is TGTGCCAGCAGCTTAGGGAGACACGTCCACGAGCAGTACTTC. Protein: CASSLGRHVHEQYF.

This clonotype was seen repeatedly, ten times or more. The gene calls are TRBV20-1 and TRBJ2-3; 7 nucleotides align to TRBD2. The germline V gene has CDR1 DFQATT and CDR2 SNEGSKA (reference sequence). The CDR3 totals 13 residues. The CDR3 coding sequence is TGCAGCTTCCCTAGCGGTAGCACAGATACGCAGTATTTT. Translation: CSFPSGSTDTQYF.

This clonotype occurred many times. The CDR3 protein is CASSQGYDNQPQHF. The CDR3 DNA reads as TGTGCCAGCTCACAGGGGTATGACAATCAGCCCCAGCATTTT. The chain combines TRBV18 with TRBJ1-5, with D tentatively TRBD1 (5 bases). V lost 4 bases and J 3 bases, leaving 10 bases between the germline ends. Germline CDR1 reads KGHSH; CDR2 reads LQKENI. This CDR3 spans 14 amino acids.

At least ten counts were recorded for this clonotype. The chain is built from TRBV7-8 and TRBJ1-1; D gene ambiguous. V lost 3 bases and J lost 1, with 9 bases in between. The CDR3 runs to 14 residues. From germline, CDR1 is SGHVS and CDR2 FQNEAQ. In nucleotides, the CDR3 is TGTGCCAGCAGCTTGTGGAGGGAGAACACTGAAGCTTTCTTT. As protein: CASSLWRENTEAFF.

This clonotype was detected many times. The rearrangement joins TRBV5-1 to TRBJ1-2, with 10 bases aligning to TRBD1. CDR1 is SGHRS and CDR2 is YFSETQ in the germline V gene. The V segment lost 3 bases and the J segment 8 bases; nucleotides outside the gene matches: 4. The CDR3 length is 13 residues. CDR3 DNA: TGCGCCAGCAGCTCGGGGACAGGGGTCGGCTACACCTTC. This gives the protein CASSSGTGVGYTF.

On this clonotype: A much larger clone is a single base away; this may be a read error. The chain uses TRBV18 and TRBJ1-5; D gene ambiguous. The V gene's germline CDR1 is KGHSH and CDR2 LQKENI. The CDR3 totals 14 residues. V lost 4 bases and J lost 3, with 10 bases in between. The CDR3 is CASSRDNYNQPQHF. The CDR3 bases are TGTGCCAGCTCACGAGACAACTACAATCAGCCCCAGCATTTT.

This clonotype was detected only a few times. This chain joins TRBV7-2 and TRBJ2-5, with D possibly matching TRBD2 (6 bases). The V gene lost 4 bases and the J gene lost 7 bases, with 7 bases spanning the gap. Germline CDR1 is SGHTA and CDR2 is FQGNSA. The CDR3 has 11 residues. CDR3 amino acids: CASSYSGTQYF. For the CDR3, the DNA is TGTGCCAGCAGCTATAGCGGGACCCAGTACTTC.

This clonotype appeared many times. The CDR3 DNA is TGCGCCAGCAGCGAGGGACAGGGGAACTATGGCTACACCTTC. This sequence encodes CASSEGQGNYGYTF. The chain carries TRBV5-1 and TRBJ1-2; TRBD1 aligns across 10 bases. Unmatched junction bases numbered 2, after V lost 4 bases and J lost 2 bases. The CDR3 has 14 amino acids. Germline CDR1 SGHRS, CDR2 YFSETQ.